These 11 T cell receptor beta chains share one sample of origin, sequenced in a study of cytomegalovirus exposure and HLA in healthy donors. 60 Vbeta and 13 Jbeta primers were used in PCR. TCRdb keeps only in-frame clones here, not all; method: immunoSEQ multiplex PCR. The data contain fewer than 250,000 clones, 70% to 75% of them seen just once; the ten biggest clones take up about 5%. Material for sequencing was PBMCs. The receptor source for this set is a man aged 25 to 40 in good health and CMV-seropositive.

The chain couples TRBV21-1 to TRBJ2-1; the table's D call of TRBD2 was not tested on the DNA. TRBV21-1 is described as a pseudogene. CDR3 length: 18 amino acids. This chain's CDR3 is CASSKWVTVGTPSREQFF. The CDR3 region has the DNA TGTGCCAGCAGCAAATGGGTTACGGTAGGGACTCCCTCTAGGGAGCAGTTCTTC.

The chain employs TRBV4-3 and TRBJ2-1; D ambiguous. The germline V gene encodes CDR1 LGHNA and CDR2 YSLEER. V gave up 1 base and J gave up 0 bases, with 10 bases separating them. The CDR3 has 16 amino acids. The CDR3 sequence: CASSQGWASSYNEQFF. The CDR3 DNA sequence: TGCGCCAGCAGCCAAGGCTGGGCGAGCTCCTACAATGAGCAGTTCTTC.

CDR3 loop: CASSIEYHSRNTEAFF. In nucleotides, the CDR3 is TGTGCCAGTAGTATCGAGTATCACAGTAGGAACACTGAAGCTTTCTTT. The V call is TRBV19, the J call TRBJ1-1; D is unclear. The CDR3 has 16 amino acids. Germline V CDR1 and CDR2: LNHDA, SQIVND (reference sequence). V dropped 3 bases and J dropped 1 base, with 15 bases sitting between them.

This clone was seen just once. This chain connects TRBV5-6 to TRBJ2-5; 16 bases are a match to TRBD2. CDR3 length equals 19 residues. Germline V gene data show CDR1 as SGHDT and CDR2 as YYEEEE. V lost 3 bases and J lost 4; bases outside the gene matches: 12. The CDR3 nucleotides are TGTGCCAGCAGCTCCCCAAGTGGGACTAGCGGGAGGGCCACAGAGACCCAGTACTTC. This codes for CASSSPSGTSGRATETQYF.

J is TRBJ2-2 and V is TRBV28, with 9 bases identical to TRBD1. Trimming took 2 bases from V and 7 from J; bases not matched to a gene: 8. The CDR3 runs 16 residues. Germline V CDR1 and CDR2: MDHEN, SYDVKM. For the CDR3, the DNA is TGTGCCAGCAGTTTAACAGGGGGCGCACGGTTCGGGGAGCTGTTTTTT. This translates into CASSLTGGARFGELFF.

This clone was counted a single time. V is TRBV11-3 and J is TRBJ2-5, with 9 bases lining up with TRBD1. This CDR3 region has 17 residues. Germline V gene lookup returns CDR1 SGHNT and CDR2 YENEEA. V lost 2 bases, J lost 4 bases, and 11 bases stayed unmatched. The CDR3 DNA reads as TGTGCCAGCAGCTTAAAGCGGCACAGGGGGCGCCGAGAGACCCAGTACTTC. Translation gives CASSLKRHRGRRETQYF. The variable domain in full, completed from reference TRBV11-3 and TRBJ2-5, reads EAGVVQSPRYKIIEKKQPVAFWCNPISGHNTLYWYLQNLGQGPELLIRYENEEAVDDSQLPKDRFSAERLKGVDSTLKIQPAELGDSAVYLCASSLKRHRGRRETQYFGPGTRLLVL.

The chain joins TRBV7-2 to TRBJ1-5, with TRBD1 matching 10 bases. Trimming removed 5 bases from V and 6 bases from J; junction bases left unmatched: 7. Germline CDR1 reads SGHTA; CDR2 reads FQGNSA. The CDR3 sequence is 15 residues long. The CDR3 DNA sequence: TGTGCCAGCAGCCCGCCGGGACAGGGGCGTCAGCCCCAGCATTTT. Translated: CASSPPGQGRQPQHF.

The chain combines TRBV25-1 with TRBJ2-5, with D perhaps matching TRBD2 (6 bases). The CDR3 extends over 14 amino acids. Germline V lookup: CDR1 MGHDK, CDR2 SYGVNS. Trimming took 1 base from V and 5 from J, leaving 11 bases between them. The CDR3 DNA sequence: TGTGCCAGCAGTGAATTGGGGGGAGGCGAGACCCAGTACTTC. It specifies CASSELGGGETQYF. The whole variable domain, remainder taken from reference TRBV25-1 and TRBJ2-5, is EADIYQTPRYLVIGTGKKITLECSQTMGHDKMYWYQQDPGMELHLIHYSYGVNSTEKGDLSSESTVSRIRTEHFPLTLESARPSHTSQYLCASSELGGGETQYFGPGTRLLVL.

The rearrangement uses TRBV5-1 and TRBJ1-2; 10 bases fit TRBD1. After removal of 2 bases from V and 3 bases from J, the junction contained 1 base not matched to a gene. Germline loops: CDR1 SGHRS, CDR2 YFSETQ. The CDR3 is made up of 14 amino acids. CDR3 amino acids: CASSFGQGDYGYTF. The CDR3 DNA is TGCGCCAGCAGCTTCGGACAGGGGGACTATGGCTACACCTTC.

The V call is TRBV29-1, the J call TRBJ2-2, with D possibly being TRBD1 (5 bases). The V end was cut by 0 bases, the J end by 6 bases, with 14 bases between. CDR1 and CDR2 (germline): SQVTM, ANQGSEA. The CDR3 runs 15 residues. CDR3 bases: TGCAGCGTTGAAGATCCCTTGACAGTCCCCGGGGAGCTGTTTTTT. Translated, it gives CSVEDPLTVPGELFF.

This clone was observed a few times. The gene calls are TRBV7-9 and TRBJ1-6; 8 bases map to TRBD1. The germline V gene has CDR1 SEHNR and CDR2 FQNEAQ (reference sequence). J gave up 8 bases and V 4 bases, and 7 bases lay outside the gene matches. This CDR3 region has 15 residues. The CDR3 spells CASSSQGARDSPLHF. CDR3 coding DNA: TGTGCCAGCAGCTCGCAGGGGGCGAGGGATTCACCCCTCCACTTT.